This TCR beta chain is drawn from a study of shared clonotypes between healthy human individuals. Study observations and caveats: Investigators expected sequencing depth to affect clonotype sharing among donors.

About this clone: The antigen remains undetermined.

Sorted-subset replicate PCRs used 150 to 200 ng DNA, roughly 28,000 T cell genomes. The repertoire was sequenced with immunoSEQ multiplex PCR; TCRdb's copy has only in-frame clones and lacks some. This table holds around 2.3 million clones, nearly 97% found once. The CDR3 has 14 residues. In germline, CDR1 is LNHDA, CDR2 SQIVND (reference sequence). V lost 7 bases to trimming and J lost 4 bases; unmatched junction nucleotides: 8. Negatively enriched CD4+ T cells were divided by CD45RA into naive and memory. The gene calls are TRBV19 and TRBJ1-2; 8 bases fit TRBD1. Sample: naive CD4+ T cells sorted from blood. Subset in this sample: CD45RA+ positively selected. This clonotype was obtained from a man aged 18 to 29 in good health. The CDR3 sequence is CASTSATGGYGYTF. The CDR3 coding sequence is TGTGCCAGTACCTCGGCAACAGGGGGCTATGGCTACACCTTC.